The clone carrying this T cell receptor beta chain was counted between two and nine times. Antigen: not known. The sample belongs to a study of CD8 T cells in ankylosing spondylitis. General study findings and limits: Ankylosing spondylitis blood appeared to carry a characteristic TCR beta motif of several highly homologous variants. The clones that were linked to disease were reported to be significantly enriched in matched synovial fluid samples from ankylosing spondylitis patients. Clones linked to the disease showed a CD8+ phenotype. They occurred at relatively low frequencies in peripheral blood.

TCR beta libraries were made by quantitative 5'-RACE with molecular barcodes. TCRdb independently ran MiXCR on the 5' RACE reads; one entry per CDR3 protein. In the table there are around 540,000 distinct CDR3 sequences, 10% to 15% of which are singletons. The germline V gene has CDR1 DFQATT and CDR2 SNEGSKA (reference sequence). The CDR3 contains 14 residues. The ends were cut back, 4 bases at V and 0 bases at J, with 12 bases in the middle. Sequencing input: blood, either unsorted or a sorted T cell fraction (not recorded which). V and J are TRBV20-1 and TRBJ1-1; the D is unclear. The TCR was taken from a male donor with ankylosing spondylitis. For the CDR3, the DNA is TGCAGTGCTATAGGGTCGCCTTTGAACACTGAAGCTTTCTTT. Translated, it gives CSAIGSPLNTEAFF.